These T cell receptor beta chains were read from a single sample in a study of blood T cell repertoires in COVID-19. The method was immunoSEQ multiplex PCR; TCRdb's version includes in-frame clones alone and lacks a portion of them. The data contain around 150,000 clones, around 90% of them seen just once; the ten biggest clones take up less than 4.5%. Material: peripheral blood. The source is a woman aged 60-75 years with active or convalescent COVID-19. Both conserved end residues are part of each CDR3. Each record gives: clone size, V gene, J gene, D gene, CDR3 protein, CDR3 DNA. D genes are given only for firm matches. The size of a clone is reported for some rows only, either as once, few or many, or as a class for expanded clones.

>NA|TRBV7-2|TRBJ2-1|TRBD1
CASSLEGRGRSSYNEQFF
TGTGCCAGCAGCTTAGAGGGCAGGGGGCGCAGCTCCTACAATGAGCAGTTCTTC
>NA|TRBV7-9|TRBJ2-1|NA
CASSPQGYEQFF
TGTGCCAGCAGCCCCCAGGGTTATGAGCAGTTCTTC
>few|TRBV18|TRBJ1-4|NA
CASSLFPGASAEKLFF
TGTGCCAGCTCACTCTTTCCGGGAGCCTCGGCTGAAAAACTGTTTTTT
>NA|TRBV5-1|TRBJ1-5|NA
CASSFGGVGQPQHF
TGCGCCAGCAGCTTTGGAGGGGTGGGACAGCCCCAGCATTTT
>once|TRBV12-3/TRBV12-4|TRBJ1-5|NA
CASSLSVNQPQHF
TGTGCCAGCAGTTTATCAGTGAATCAGCCCCAGCATTTT
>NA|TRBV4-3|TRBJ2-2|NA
CASSREMGGNTGELFF
TGCGCCAGCAGCCGAGAGATGGGGGGGAACACCGGGGAGCTGTTTTTT
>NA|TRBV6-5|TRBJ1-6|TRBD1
CASQTGQRHSPLHF
TGTGCCAGCCAAACGGGACAGAGGCATTCACCCCTCCACTTT
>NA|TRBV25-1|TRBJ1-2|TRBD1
CASSDSDRAGYTF
TGTGCCAGCAGTGATTCGGACAGGGCGGGCTACACCTTC
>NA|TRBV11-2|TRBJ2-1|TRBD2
CASSLLPSGGPYGQFF
TGTGCCAGCAGCTTACTCCCTAGCGGGGGGCCCTACGGGCAGTTCTTC
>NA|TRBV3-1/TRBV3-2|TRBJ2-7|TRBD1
CASSARDRGSKHEQYF
TGTGCCAGCAGCGCCCGGGACAGGGGGAGTAAACACGAGCAGTACTTC
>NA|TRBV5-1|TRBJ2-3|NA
CASSLEPRDTQYF
TGCGCCAGCAGCTTGGAGCCGAGAGATACGCAGTATTTT
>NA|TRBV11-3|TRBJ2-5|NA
CASSLWCPEEETQYF
TGTGCCAGCAGCTTATGGTGCCCGGAGGAAGAGACCCAGTACTTC
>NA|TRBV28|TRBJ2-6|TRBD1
CASSLGSGTGGPSSGANVLTF
TGTGCCAGCAGTTTAGGTAGTGGGACAGGGGGCCCTAGCTCTGGGGCCAACGTCCTGACTTTC
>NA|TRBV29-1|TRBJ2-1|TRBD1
CSGKTGDNEQFF
TGCAGCGGGAAGACAGGGGACAATGAGCAGTTCTTC
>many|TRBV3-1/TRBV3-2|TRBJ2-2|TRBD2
CASSQDHGGAGELFF
TGTGCCAGCAGCCAAGACCACGGGGGGGCCGGGGAGCTGTTTTTT
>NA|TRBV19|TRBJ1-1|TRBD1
CASSDGQGAAEAFF
TGTGCCAGTAGCGACGGACAGGGGGCCGCTGAAGCTTTCTTT
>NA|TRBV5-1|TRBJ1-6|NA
CASSQDQSPLHF
TGCGCCAGCAGCCAGGATCAATCACCCCTCCACTTT
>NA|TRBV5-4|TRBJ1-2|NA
CASSQDRYGYTF
TGTGCCAGCAGCCAGGACAGATATGGCTACACCTTC
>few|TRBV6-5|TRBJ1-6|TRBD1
CASSLRDSYNSPLHF
TGTGCCAGCAGTCTGAGGGACAGTTATAATTCACCCCTCCACTTT
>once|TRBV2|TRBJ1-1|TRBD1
CASSPKDRLGLNTEAFF
TGTGCCAGCAGCCCAAAGGACAGGCTAGGGCTGAACACTGAAGCTTTCTTT
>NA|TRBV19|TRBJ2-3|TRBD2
CASSKGATSGETDTQYF
TGTGCCAGTAGCAAAGGGGCGACTAGCGGGGAGACAGATACGCAGTATTTT
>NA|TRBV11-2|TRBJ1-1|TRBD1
CASRKGQENTEAFF
TGTGCCAGCAGGAAGGGACAGGAGAACACTGAAGCTTTCTTT
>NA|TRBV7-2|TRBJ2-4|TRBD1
CASSLDRVRDIQYF
TGTGCCAGCAGCCTCGACAGGGTGAGAGACATTCAGTACTTC
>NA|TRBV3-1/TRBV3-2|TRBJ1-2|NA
CASSEIAGGYTF
TGTGCCAGCAGCGAAATAGCTGGGGGCTACACCTTC
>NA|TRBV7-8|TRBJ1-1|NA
CASSLGTIEAFF
TGTGCCAGCAGCTTGGGGACAATTGAAGCTTTCTTT
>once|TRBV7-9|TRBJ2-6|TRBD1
CASSSNRGPYSGANVLTF
TGTGCCAGCAGCTCCAACAGGGGACCCTACTCTGGGGCCAACGTCCTGACTTTC
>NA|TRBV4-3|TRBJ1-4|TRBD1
CASSQDLAGGEKLFF
TGCGCCAGCAGCCAAGACCTGGCAGGGGGGGAAAAACTGTTTTTT
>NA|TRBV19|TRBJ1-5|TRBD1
CASTSIGTGGNQPQHF
TGTGCCAGTACCTCAATAGGGACAGGGGGCAATCAGCCCCAGCATTTT